This T cell receptor (beta chain) was observed in a study of OX40 agonist ivuxolimab in advanced cancers. Background on the study: At doses from 0.01 to 10 mg/kg, patients were given intravenous ivuxolimab every 2 weeks. Regarding the study as a whole: Compared with CD4+, CD8+ T cells on average had more expanded clones.

This clone was found once. Its matching antigen is unknown. Assay used: immunoSEQ multiplex PCR; TCRdb lists only in-frame clones, some missing. The table shows 30,000 to 40,000 clones, with roughly 80% occurring only once. Trimming cost V 3 bases and J 3 bases, with 13 bases left between them. Germline V CDR1 and CDR2: SGHNT, YYREEE (reference sequence). This CDR3 is built from 15 residues. The sample consisted of CD4+ or CD8+ T cells sorted from blood, taken in a trial of the OX40 agonist ivuxolimab. The origin of this receptor is an adult with an advanced solid tumor such as melanoma, head and neck, liver or kidney cancer. V usage is TRBV5-4 and J usage is TRBJ1-3, with D perhaps TRBD1 (5 bases). In DNA, the CDR3 is TGTGCCAGCAGCTCTGCAGGGAGAGGTGGAAACACCATATATTTT. Translation gives CASSSAGRGGNTIYF.